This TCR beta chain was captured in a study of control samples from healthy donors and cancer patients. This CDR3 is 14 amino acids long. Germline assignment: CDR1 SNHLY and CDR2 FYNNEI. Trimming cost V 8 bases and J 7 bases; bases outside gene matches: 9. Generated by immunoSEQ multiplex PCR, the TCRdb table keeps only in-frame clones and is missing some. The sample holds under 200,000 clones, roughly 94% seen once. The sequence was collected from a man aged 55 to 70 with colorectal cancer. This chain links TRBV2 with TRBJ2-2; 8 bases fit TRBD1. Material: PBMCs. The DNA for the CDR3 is TGTGCCAGCGACGGACAGGGAAGCGGCGGGGAGCTGTTTTTT. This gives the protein CASDGQGSGGELFF.